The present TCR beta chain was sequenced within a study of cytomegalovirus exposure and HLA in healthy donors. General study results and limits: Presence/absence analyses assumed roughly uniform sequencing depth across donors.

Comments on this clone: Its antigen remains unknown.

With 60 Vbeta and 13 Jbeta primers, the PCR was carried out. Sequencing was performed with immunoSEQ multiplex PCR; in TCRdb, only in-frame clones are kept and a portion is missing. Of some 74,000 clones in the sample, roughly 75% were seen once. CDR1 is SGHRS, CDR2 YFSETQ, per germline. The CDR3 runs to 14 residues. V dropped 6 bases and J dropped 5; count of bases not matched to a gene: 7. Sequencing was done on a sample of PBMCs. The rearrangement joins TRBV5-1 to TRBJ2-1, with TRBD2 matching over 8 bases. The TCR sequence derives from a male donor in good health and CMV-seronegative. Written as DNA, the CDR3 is TGCGCCAGCAACAGCGGGAGTATAGACAATGAGCAGTTCTTC. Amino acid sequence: CASNSGSIDNEQFF.